This paragraph covers one T cell receptor (beta chain) sequence. CDR3 length: 13 amino acids. V lost 1 base, J lost 6 bases, and 6 bases lay in between. These data are taken from a study of blood T cell repertoires in COVID-19. Study processing details: Reference gene primer amplification yielded estimated nucleated cell counts. Method: immunoSEQ multiplex PCR; TCRdb's copy keeps in-frame clones and lacks some. Clone size and V and J calls were adopted from that table, with D and trimming inferred from the DNA. The repertoire holds 200,000 to 250,000 clones, with around 81% as singletons. The sequencing sample was made of peripheral blood. The clonotype was recovered from a human donor in a cohort sampled during active COVID-19. The chain joins TRBV12-3 or TRBV12-4 to TRBJ1-4; possibly TRBD1 for D (5 bases). The CDR3 protein is CASSLGGDEKLFF. Here the CDR3 DNA reads TGTGCCAGCAGTTTAGGGGGGGATGAAAAACTGTTTTTT.